One and the same sample provided the 22 T cell receptor beta chains below, sequenced in a study of blood T cells in healthy people across ages (dated by TCRdb to about 2015). The library was built by means of 5' RACE. Sequenced using an Illumina HiSeq 2500. A second PCR of about 6 to 11 cycles was performed with a sample-barcoded 5' primer and a J-beta primer mix. TCRdb handled the public reads itself, with Q25 trimming in fastp and clone calling in MiXCR, and kept productive beta chains. Identical CDR3 proteins give one entry, which carries the most common genes and DNA. The sample includes 1.5 million to 2 million distinct CDR3 sequences, with roughly 27% observed a single time. Over 7% of the sample is held by the ten biggest clonotypes. Sample: blood. The receptor source for this set is a woman in her thirties in good health.

This clonotype was recorded a few times. V gene TRBV6-6 combines with J gene TRBJ2-2; 8 nucleotides align to TRBD1. From germline, CDR1 is MNHNY and CDR2 SVGAGI (reference sequence). This CDR3 is built from 16 residues. Trimming took 0 bases from V and 2 from J; bases not matched to a gene: 2. CDR3 coding DNA: TGTGCCAGCAGTTACTCGGGACAGGCTAACACCGGGGAGCTGTTTTTT. Its translation is CASSYSGQANTGELFF.

The chain couples TRBV5-1 to TRBJ2-1, with unresolved D. V was pared by 2 bases and J by 0 bases, with 9 bases between. CDR1 SGHRS and CDR2 YFSETQ come from the germline V gene. This CDR3 has 15 residues. In nucleotides, the CDR3 is TGCGCCAGCAGCTTCGTAGAGGCCTCCTACAATGAGCAGTTCTTC. Residues: CASSFVEASYNEQFF.

This clonotype has a handful of counts. The chain combines TRBV5-1 with TRBJ1-1; the D is unclear. The length of the CDR3 is 16 residues. Germline assignment: CDR1 SGHRS and CDR2 YFSETQ. Trimming removed 0 bases from V and 0 bases from J, with 12 bases in between. The CDR3 DNA is TGCGCCAGCAGCTTGGCCCGGGCCTGGGTGAACACTGAAGCTTTCTTT. It encodes CASSLARAWVNTEAFF.

This clonotype was detected a few times. The chain uses TRBV4-1 and TRBJ2-4, with D possibly matching TRBD2 (6 bases). Trimming pared 1 base from V and 0 bases from J, leaving 19 bases between. The germline CDR1 and CDR2 sequences are MGHRA and YSYEKL. The CDR3 totals 19 residues. DNA of the CDR3: TGCGCCAGCAGCCAAGGGTTAGGCGGCGGGGAAGAAGCCAAAAACATTCAGTACTTC. It codes for CASSQGLGGGEEAKNIQYF.

V is TRBV6-5 and J is TRBJ2-3; D gene unclear. This CDR3 is 14 amino acids long. Trimming pared 2 bases from V and 4 bases from J, leaving 10 bases between. Germline CDR1 is MNHEY and CDR2 is SVGAGI. CDR3 sequence reads: CASSYDIGSDTQYF. The CDR3 region has the DNA TGTGCCAGCAGTTACGACATCGGATCAGATACGCAGTATTTT.

The V gene is TRBV29-1, the J gene TRBJ1-2, with D tentatively TRBD1 (5 bases). The CDR3 totals 13 residues. V was cut by 3 bases and J by 1 base, with 9 bases left in between. Germline CDR1 is SQVTM and CDR2 is ANQGSEA. The CDR3 DNA reads TGCAGCGTTGATGGGACGGTTAACTATGGCTACACCTTC. It codes for CSVDGTVNYGYTF.

This clonotype has just a few counts. The chain uses TRBV28 and TRBJ2-1; 8 nucleotides align to TRBD2. Germline loops: CDR1 MDHEN, CDR2 SYDVKM. The CDR3 covers 15 residues. V trimming: 2 bases; J trimming: 8 bases; junction bases outside the gene matches: 8. The CDR3 reads CASSLIGGAGYEQFF. CDR3 nucleotides: TGTGCCAGCAGTTTAATCGGGGGGGCTGGCTATGAGCAGTTCTTC.

Regarding this clonotype: The junction shows a germline mismatch at one end, possibly a read error. V and J are TRBV6-2 or TRBV6-3 and TRBJ2-1; 9 bases match TRBD2. The CDR3 is 16 amino acids. Germline CDR1 and CDR2: MNHEY and SVGEGT. Written as DNA, the CDR3 is TGTGCCGGCAGCCCCATGGGCGGGAGGGCAGTACATGAGCAGTTCTTC. It is translated as CAGSPMGGRAVHEQFF.

The chain combines TRBV7-2 with TRBJ1-1; 8 bases fit TRBD1. CDR3 length: 12 residues. Germline CDR1 is SGHTA and CDR2 is FQGNSA. V lost 5 bases and J lost 11; bases outside the gene matches: 7. CDR3 amino acids: CASSLRGLRAFF. CDR3 bases: TGTGCCAGCAGCCTCAGGGGGCTCAGGGCTTTCTTT. Full variable domain (outside the CDR3, taken from reference TRBV7-2 and TRBJ1-1): GAGVSQSPSNKVTEKGKDVELRCDPISGHTALYWYRQSLGQGLEFLIYFQGNSAPDKSGLPSDRFSAERTGGSVSTLTIQRTQQEDSAVYLCASSLRGLRAFFGQGTRLTVV.

The J gene is TRBJ2-3, the V gene TRBV5-1; no clear D. Germline CDR1 reads SGHRS; CDR2 reads YFSETQ. Trimming shortened V by 4 bases and J by 2 bases, and 20 bases separated the two germline ends. The CDR3 length is 17 residues. The CDR3 DNA sequence: TGCGCCAGCAGCGACCCCCGGGTATCAGCCCTCACAGATACGCAGTATTTT. Translating gives CASSDPRVSALTDTQYF.

The V gene is TRBV20-1, the J gene TRBJ2-1, with 8 bases fitting TRBD2. Germline loops: CDR1 DFQATT, CDR2 SNEGSKA (reference sequence). This CDR3 contains 15 residues. The ends lost 0 bases at V and 8 bases at J; junction bases unmatched: 9. Written as DNA, the CDR3 is TGCAGTGCTAGAGAGGGAGCGGGAGCATCCGATGAGCAGTTCTTC. It specifies CSAREGAGASDEQFF.

This clonotype was seen many times. This chain joins TRBV5-1 and TRBJ2-1; 7 bases align to TRBD1. This CDR3 has 14 residues. Trimming took 4 bases from V and 8 from J; bases not matched to a gene: 9. The germline V gene encodes CDR1 SGHRS and CDR2 YFSETQ. The CDR3: CASSKGQPRDEQFF. CDR3 nucleotide sequence: TGCGCCAGCAGCAAGGGACAGCCCCGCGATGAGCAGTTCTTC.

This clonotype has more than one count but fewer than ten. V gene TRBV20-1 combines with J gene TRBJ1-2, with TRBD1 matching 8 bases. This CDR3 region has 16 residues. V dropped 6 bases and J dropped 0; count of bases not matched to a gene: 12. Looked up from germline, CDR1 is DFQATT and CDR2 is SNEGSKA (reference sequence). The CDR3 DNA is TGCAGTGCCCTCGGAGGGACAGGCCAATCTAACTATGGCTACACCTTC. This translates into CSALGGTGQSNYGYTF.

The chain recombines TRBV4-3 with TRBJ1-2; the D is unclear. Deletions cut 0 bases from V and 2 bases from J, with 19 bases between. The length of the CDR3 is 18 residues. From germline, CDR1 is LGHNA and CDR2 YSLEER. Written as DNA, the CDR3 is TGCGCCAGCAGCCAAGACGTCGGTGGGCAGGACCTAAACTATGGCTACACCTTC. This translates into CASSQDVGGQDLNYGYTF.

This chain joins TRBV6-2 or TRBV6-3 and TRBJ2-7; 8 nucleotides line up with TRBD2. V trimming: 0 bases; J trimming: 6 bases; junction bases outside the gene matches: 7. Germline V gives CDR1 MNHEY, CDR2 SVGEGT. The CDR3 is 15 amino acids. Here the CDR3 DNA reads TGTGCCAGCAGTTACTCGTTTGCGGGAGGCGGCGAGCAGTACTTC. Amino acids: CASSYSFAGGGEQYF.

The CDR3 protein is CASSQDPSRLGYGYTF. The DNA of the CDR3 is TGCGCCAGCAGCCAAGATCCTTCCAGGCTGGGCTATGGCTACACCTTC. This rearrangement joins TRBV4-1 to TRBJ1-2; D remains ambiguous. V was clipped by 0 bases and J by 4 bases, with 15 bases between them. Germline V CDR1 and CDR2: MGHRA, YSYEKL. CDR3 length: 16 residues.

This clonotype has only a few counts. The gene calls are TRBV27 and TRBJ1-1, with D tentatively TRBD1 (6 bases). Trimming removed 5 bases at V and 11 bases at J, with 24 bases between. The germline gives CDR1 MNHEY, CDR2 SMNVEV (reference sequence). The CDR3 totals 15 residues. The CDR3 reads CASSPYSDGQSVAFF. DNA for the CDR3: TGTGCCAGCAGTCCTTATTCCGACGGACAGTCGGTTGCTTTCTTT.

This clonotype was observed at least ten times. The CDR3 DNA reads as TGCAGTGCTAGACGGACCCTAGGGAGTGAGCAGTTCTTC. Residues: CSARRTLGSEQFF. The rearrangement links TRBV20-1 to TRBJ2-1; D might be TRBD2 (5 bases). Trimming left V 2 bases short and J 9 bases short, with 14 bases between. The CDR3 has 13 amino acids. In germline, CDR1 is DFQATT, CDR2 SNEGSKA (reference sequence).

On this clonotype itself: One base away lies a much larger clone, so this may be a sequencing read error. The chain links TRBV7-2 to TRBJ2-7; 8 nucleotides agree with TRBD2. V shed 2 bases and J 7 bases; nucleotides not matched to a gene: 25. This CDR3 has 20 amino acids. Germline lookup yields CDR1 SGHTA and CDR2 FQGNSA. CDR3 sequence: CASSLILAGMGASSYNEQYF. The CDR3 nucleotides read TGTGCCAGCAGCTTAATATTAGCGGGAATGGGGGCTAGCTCCTACAATGAGCAGTACTTC.

This clonotype was observed a handful of times. The chain employs TRBV29-1 and TRBJ2-5, with D hard to call. V shed 3 bases and J shed 4 bases, with 15 bases lying between them. In germline, CDR1 is SQVTM, CDR2 ANQGSEA. CDR3 length: 14 amino acids. CDR3 amino acids: CSVDHLRQGETQYF. CDR3 coding DNA: TGCAGCGTTGATCATTTGCGACAAGGAGAGACCCAGTACTTC.

The chain links TRBV7-2 to TRBJ1-5; the D gene is possibly TRBD1 (6 bases). The V end lost 2 bases, the J end lost 10 bases, and 21 bases lay between the germline ends. The V gene's germline CDR1 is SGHTA and CDR2 FQGNSA. This CDR3 has 16 amino acids. CDR3 sequence: CASSLIGQKPSQPQHF. DNA of the CDR3: TGTGCCAGCAGCTTAATCGGACAGAAACCGAGTCAACCCCAGCATTTT.

The genes are TRBV7-2 and TRBJ2-7; 8 bases are shared with TRBD2. The CDR3 length is 15 residues. Germline CDR1 reads SGHTA; CDR2 reads FQGNSA. Trimming cost V 5 bases and J 0 bases; bases outside gene matches: 6. CDR3 DNA sequence: TGTGCCAGCAGCCGGGGGGGGGATAGCTCCTACGAGCAGTACTTC. This sequence encodes CASSRGGDSSYEQYF.